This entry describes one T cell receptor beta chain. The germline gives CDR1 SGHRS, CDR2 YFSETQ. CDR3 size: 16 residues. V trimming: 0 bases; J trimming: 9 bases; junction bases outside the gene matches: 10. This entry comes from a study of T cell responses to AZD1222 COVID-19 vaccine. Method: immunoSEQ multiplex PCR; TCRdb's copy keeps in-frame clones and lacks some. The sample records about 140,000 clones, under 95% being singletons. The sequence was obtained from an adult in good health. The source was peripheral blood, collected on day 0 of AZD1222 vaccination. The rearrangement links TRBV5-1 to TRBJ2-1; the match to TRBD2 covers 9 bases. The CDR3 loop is CASSLVGASGTGEQFF. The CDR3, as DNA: TGCGCCAGCAGCTTGGTAGGGGCTAGCGGGACGGGTGAGCAGTTCTTC. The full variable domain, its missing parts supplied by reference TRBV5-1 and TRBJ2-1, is KAGVTQTPRYLIKTRGQQVTLSCSPISGHRSVSWYQQTPGQGLQFLFEYFSETQRNKGNFPGRFSGRQFSNSRSEMNVSTLELGDSALYLCASSLVGASGTGEQFFGPGTRLTVL.